This T cell receptor (beta chain) was observed in a study of blood T cell repertoires in COVID-19. Looking at the study overall: Acute and convalescent COVID-19 specimens originated in the United States, Italy and Spain. PBMCs, B-cell-depleted T cells, or T cells provided the cDNA or gDNA that made up the material.

This table comes from immunoSEQ multiplex PCR, and its TCRdb copy is limited to in-frame clones, with some not included. Found here are 140,000 to 150,000 clones, about 90% of them singletons; the top ten hold approximately 4.3%. Individuals drawn from about two dozen US areas were roughly 18 to 95 years old. A PCR-confirmed or clinician-diagnosed COVID-19 case had contacted exposed participants within 2 weeks of entry. This CDR3 contains 15 residues. V lost 2 bases, J lost 2 bases, and 5 bases stayed unmatched. Germline V gives CDR1 SNHLY, CDR2 FYNNEI. Sequencing was performed on PBMCs or T cells enriched from blood (not recorded which). The rearrangement links TRBV2 to TRBJ2-7, with 8 bases lining up with TRBD1. This TCR derives from a woman between 40 and 55 years old who had been exposed to COVID-19. DNA of the CDR3: TGTGCCAGCAGTGAATCAGGGGGCAGAGCCTACGAGCAGTACTTC. It specifies CASSESGGRAYEQYF.